This T cell receptor (beta chain) was identified in a study of monozygotic twins with inflammatory bowel disease. CDR3 length: 13 amino acids. Germline CDR1 is LGHNA and CDR2 is YNFKEQ. TCRdb re-analyzed the 5' RACE reads; it lists each CDR3 protein once, without DNA. The sample table includes 300,000 to 350,000 distinct CDR3 sequences. This TCR derives from a human donor with ulcerative colitis or Crohn's disease, or a healthy co-twin of an affected twin (not recorded which). V and J are TRBV4-2 and TRBJ1-6. The sequenced sample consisted of blood. CDR3 residues: CASSQERNSPLHF.